The entry below describes one TCR beta chain. This specimen belongs to a study of T cell changes during pregnancy in multiple sclerosis. Measured with immunoSEQ multiplex PCR; TCRdb has only the in-frame clones, and not every one. This table holds over 35,000 clones, about 85% found once. Germline CDR1 KGHSH, CDR2 LQKENI. The CDR3 covers 16 residues. V was shortened by 5 bases and J by 1 base, with 14 bases between the two germline ends. The sequence derives from a female donor with multiple sclerosis, enrolled in a pregnancy study. The input for sequencing was CD4+ T cells from peripheral blood mononuclear cells, taken after pregnancy. The chain uses TRBV18 and TRBJ2-2; perhaps TRBD1 as D (6 bases). The CDR3 nucleotides read TGTGCCAGCTCAACACTTCCGGGACAGAACACCGGGGAGCTGTTTTTT. Its translation: CASSTLPGQNTGELFF. Looking up the rest from reference TRBV18 and TRBJ2-2 gives the full variable domain: NAGVMQNPRHLVRRRGQEARLRCSPMKGHSHVYWYRQLPEEGLKFMVYLQKENIIDESGMPKERFSAEFPKEGPSILRIQQVVRGDSAAYFCASSTLPGQNTGELFFGEGSRLTVL.